What follows are 24 T cell receptor beta chains derived from one specimen sequenced in a study of response to subunit inactivated influenza vaccine. From the RT-PCR reads, TCRdb called clonotypes with MiXCR, one entry per CDR3 protein. This table has about 610,000 distinct CDR3 sequences, 11% to 15% appearing once. Sequences were derived from PBMCs from blood, sampled less than 13 days after vaccination. Source of these receptors: a man over 45 who received an inactivated influenza vaccine.

This clonotype was recorded a few times. The chain is built from TRBV20-1 and TRBJ1-1; D not certain. The CDR3 sequence is 14 residues long. The germline V gene has CDR1 DFQATT and CDR2 SNEGSKA (reference sequence). Between the trimmed V and J ends, which lost 1 base and 0 bases, there was a span of 9 bases. The CDR3 DNA reads TGCAGTGCTAGAGGTAGCCTCATGAACACTGAAGCTTTCTTT. This codes for CSARGSLMNTEAFF.

There are a few counts of this clonotype. CDR3 region: CASSLAGPHRRDTQYF. CDR3 nucleotides: TGCGCCAGCAGCTTGGCGGGTCCCCACCGCAGGGATACGCAGTATTTT. V gene TRBV5-1 combines with J gene TRBJ2-3; D remains unclear. CDR1 and CDR2 from the germline V gene are SGHRS and YFSETQ. Trimming removed 0 bases at V and 6 bases at J, with 17 bases between. CDR3 length: 16 amino acids.

The V and J genes are TRBV24-1 and TRBJ2-4; D is ambiguous. V gave up 4 bases and J gave up 2 bases, with 8 bases separating them. Germline V gives CDR1 KGHDR, CDR2 SFDVKD. This CDR3 has 14 residues. The CDR3 reads CATSDGRTKNIQYF. CDR3 DNA: TGTGCCACCAGTGACGGACGGACCAAAAACATTCAGTACTTC.

This clonotype was seen more than once but under ten times. The V and J genes are TRBV10-3 and TRBJ2-7, with D unclear. The CDR3 covers 12 residues. Trimming shortened V by 4 bases and J by 0 bases, and 4 bases separated the two germline ends. CDR1 and CDR2 from the germline V gene are ENHRY and SYGVKD. The CDR3 reads CAISANSYEQYF. CDR3 coding DNA: TGTGCCATCAGTGCGAACTCCTACGAGCAGTACTTC.

This clonotype was recorded many times. The V and J genes are TRBV3-1 and TRBJ1-3; D gene uncertain. Germline V gives CDR1 LGHDT, CDR2 YNNKEL (reference sequence). With 3 bases removed from V and 0 bases from J, the gap between germline ends came to 6 bases. The CDR3 is 14 residues long. The CDR3: CASSHSGSGNTIYF. The DNA for the CDR3 is TGTGCCAGCAGCCATTCGGGCTCTGGAAACACCATATATTTT.

The chain is built from TRBV6-1 and TRBJ2-7; TRBD1 might be the D (5 bases). Germline V CDR1 and CDR2: MNHNS, SASEGT. The germline V and J ends were trimmed by 9 bases and 3 bases, with 12 bases remaining between them. The length of the CDR3 is 12 residues. Here the CDR3 DNA reads TGTGCCAGTATGCAGGGTTTCTACGAGCAGTACTTC. Amino acid sequence: CASMQGFYEQYF.

There are a few counts of this clonotype. The chain uses TRBV5-1 and TRBJ2-1; D is perhaps TRBD1 or TRBD2 (6 bases each). From germline, CDR1 is SGHRS and CDR2 YFSETQ. Trimming left V 5 bases short and J 2 bases short, with 11 bases between. CDR3 length: 14 amino acids. CDR3 protein: CASSPGGPYNEQFF. CDR3 DNA sequence: TGCGCCAGCAGTCCCGGGGGCCCCTACAATGAGCAGTTCTTC.

V gene TRBV5-4 combines with J gene TRBJ2-3, with D possibly TRBD1 on 6 matching bases. The germline CDR1 and CDR2 sequences are SGHNT and YYREEE (reference sequence). CDR3 length: 13 amino acids. V gave up 4 bases and J gave up 3 bases, with 9 bases separating them. CDR3 nucleotide sequence: TGTGCCAGCAGCGCAGGGGTTACAGATACGCAGTATTTT. Amino acid sequence: CASSAGVTDTQYF.

The chain is built from TRBV27 and TRBJ2-7; D may correspond to TRBD1 or TRBD2 (7 bases each). The CDR3 covers 15 residues. V was cut by 6 bases and J by 3 bases, with 18 bases left in between. CDR1 MNHEY and CDR2 SMNVEV come from the germline V gene (reference sequence). The CDR3 nucleotides read TGTGCCAGCAGACTATCCAGGGGGGGGTTCTACGAGCAGTACTTC. Translating gives CASRLSRGGFYEQYF.

This clonotype was counted between two and nine times. The chain has TRBV7-9 and TRBJ1-1; weak D call: TRBD1 (6 bases). Trimming removed 5 bases from V and 0 bases from J, with 19 bases in between. The CDR3 length is 17 residues. Germline V gene lookup returns CDR1 SEHNR and CDR2 FQNEAQ (reference sequence). For the CDR3, the DNA is TGTGCCAGCAGCCCACGGACGGGTGGGGGGCTGAACACTGAAGCTTTCTTT. Its protein is CASSPRTGGGLNTEAFF.

The chain joins TRBV20-1 to TRBJ2-3, with TRBD2 matching 12 bases. The CDR3 covers 18 residues. Trimming at V came to 1 base and at J to 0 bases, leaving 8 bases not matched to a gene. CDR1 and CDR2 from the germline V gene are DFQATT and SNEGSKA (reference sequence). The CDR3 reads CSARGLAGGLGSTDTQYF. DNA for the CDR3: TGCAGTGCTAGAGGGCTAGCGGGAGGGTTAGGAAGCACAGATACGCAGTATTTT.

CDR3 loop: CASSTSSRGNYNEQFF. The CDR3 DNA reads as TGCGCCAGCAGCACATCCAGCCGGGGGAACTACAATGAGCAGTTCTTC. The V and J genes are TRBV5-1 and TRBJ2-1, with a possible D match to TRBD2 (6 bases). V lost 4 bases and J 3 bases, leaving 17 bases between the germline ends. This CDR3 contains 16 residues. The germline CDR1 and CDR2 sequences are SGHRS and YFSETQ.

The J gene is TRBJ1-4, the V gene TRBV7-2; TRBD1 aligns across 8 bases. Germline loops: CDR1 SGHTA, CDR2 FQGNSA. The trim removed 0 bases at V and 4 bases at J, leaving 4 bases unmatched. This CDR3 comprises 16 residues. The CDR3 sequence is CASSLAPGQGNEKLFF. The CDR3 region has the DNA TGTGCCAGCAGCTTAGCGCCCGGACAGGGTAATGAAAAACTGTTTTTT.

There are many counts of this clonotype. The rearrangement uses TRBV12-3 or TRBV12-4 and TRBJ2-1, with D uncertain. Trimming stripped 5 bases from V and 4 bases from J, with 18 bases between. The CDR3 runs 16 residues. The CDR3 sequence: CASSPQGPALYNEQFF. As DNA, the CDR3 is TGTGCCAGCAGTCCCCAAGGGCCCGCACTGTACAATGAGCAGTTCTTC.

The rearrangement links TRBV6-2 or TRBV6-3 to TRBJ2-4, with D possibly being TRBD1 or TRBD2 (5 bases each). From germline, CDR1 is MNHEY and CDR2 SVGEGT. The ends were cut back, 0 bases at V and 14 bases at J, with 8 bases in the middle. This CDR3 comprises 11 residues. DNA of the CDR3: TGTGCCAGCAGTTACTCGGGGACCAAGTACTTC. Translated, it gives CASSYSGTKYF.

This clonotype has only a few counts. The J gene is TRBJ2-2, the V gene TRBV6-1, with a tentative D call TRBD1 (6 bases). Germline V CDR1 and CDR2: MNHNS, SASEGT. The V end lost 6 bases, the J end lost 7 bases, and 15 bases lay between the germline ends. This CDR3 has 14 amino acids. CDR3 loop: CASRPLQGVGELFF. The CDR3 coding sequence is TGTGCCAGCAGGCCCTTACAGGGTGTCGGGGAGCTGTTTTTT.

This clonotype was detected only a few times. The chain is built from TRBV30 and TRBJ2-4, with TRBD1 matching 8 bases. Unmatched junction bases numbered 6, after V lost 8 bases and J lost 0 bases. This CDR3 is 14 amino acids long. Germline V lookup: CDR1 GTSNPN, CDR2 SVGIG (reference sequence). CDR3 coding DNA: TGTGCCATGGACAGGGTGATAGCCAAAAACATTCAGTACTTC. Translation: CAMDRVIAKNIQYF.

The table lists this clonotype with a few counts. J is TRBJ2-1 and V is TRBV7-8, with D hard to call. The CDR3 contains 16 residues. The V gene lost 0 bases and the J gene lost 6 bases, with 15 bases spanning the gap. Germline CDR1 and CDR2: SGHVS and FQNEAQ. In DNA, the CDR3 is TGTGCCAGCAGCTTAGCGTTGGCAGGTGTGCTCAATGAGCAGTTCTTC. Protein: CASSLALAGVLNEQFF.

The chain links TRBV12-3 or TRBV12-4 to TRBJ1-2; D is perhaps TRBD1 (6 bases). CDR3 length equals 12 residues. With 8 bases removed from V and 3 bases from J, the gap between germline ends came to 10 bases. DNA for the CDR3: TGTGCCAGCTTTGGACAGCACTATGGCTACACCTTC. It codes for CASFGQHYGYTF.

The V call is TRBV28, the J call TRBJ2-4; D is possibly TRBD1 (5 bases). CDR3 length equals 15 residues. Trimming took 5 bases from V and 3 from J, leaving 14 bases between them. In germline, CDR1 is MDHEN, CDR2 SYDVKM. The CDR3 here is CASSRKQERKNIQYF. The DNA for the CDR3 is TGTGCCAGCAGTCGAAAACAGGAACGCAAAAACATTCAGTACTTC.

The chain couples TRBV6-2 or TRBV6-3 to TRBJ2-5; either TRBD1 or TRBD2 may supply D (6 bases each). This CDR3 comprises 14 residues. Trimming stripped 7 bases from V and 1 base from J, with 13 bases between. In germline, CDR1 is MNHEY, CDR2 SVGEGT. DNA for the CDR3: TGTGCCAGCATCCCGGGGGCCAGCCAAGAGACCCAGTACTTC. Translated, it gives CASIPGASQETQYF.

This clonotype has more than one count but fewer than ten. The chain is built from TRBV3-1 and TRBJ2-1; 9 bases line up with TRBD1. The ends lost 0 bases at V and 1 base at J; junction bases unmatched: 4. Germline CDR1 and CDR2: LGHDT and YNNKEL (reference sequence). CDR3 size: 17 residues. This CDR3 is CASSQDPGTGSYNEQFF. The DNA for the CDR3 is TGTGCCAGCAGCCAAGATCCCGGGACAGGGTCCTACAATGAGCAGTTCTTC.

This chain joins TRBV30 and TRBJ2-2; D possibly uses TRBD1 or TRBD2 (5 bases each). The CDR3 sequence is 15 residues long. The germline V gene has CDR1 GTSNPN and CDR2 SVGIG (reference sequence). Trimming took off 5 bases at V and 3 bases at J, with 16 bases between the two ends. The CDR3 protein is CAWSTGHLYTGELFF. CDR3 in DNA: TGTGCCTGGTCGACGGGGCACCTTTACACCGGGGAGCTGTTTTTT.

J is TRBJ2-7 and V is TRBV29-1; 8 bases map to TRBD1. After removal of 4 bases from V and 2 bases from J, the junction contained 10 bases not matched to a gene. The length of the CDR3 is 15 residues. The V gene's germline CDR1 is SQVTM and CDR2 ANQGSEA. CDR3 DNA sequence: TGCAGCGTTGGTCGGACAGGGCGAGGCACCTACGAGCAGTACTTC. Protein: CSVGRTGRGTYEQYF.